Below are 5 T cell receptor beta chains sequenced from a single sample in a study of blood T cell repertoires in COVID-19 (dated by TCRdb to the early 2020s). Library method: the immunoSEQ multiplex PCR assay. Entries here come from immuneACCESS through TCRdb and include only in-frame sequences with V and J called. Some clones fail to appear in such tables; in the studies checked, an unresolved V gene covers under half of the shortfall, and the cause of the remainder is unknown. The table for this sample lists about 280,000 clones; around 91% of them were counted only once. The ten largest make up roughly 1.5% of the sample. Sample: PBMCs or T cells enriched from blood (not recorded which). These receptors all come from a woman in her late teens or twenties with acute COVID-19.

The sample holds a few counts of this clone. This chain uses TRBV11-2 with TRBJ1-6; possible D gene TRBD1, 6 bases. The CDR3 length is 15 residues. V lost 1 base and J lost 7, with 11 bases in between. CDR1 SGHAT and CDR2 FQNNGV come from the germline V gene. CDR3 sequence (DNA): TGTGCCAGCAGCTTAGCGGACAGTCGAAATTCACCCCTCCACTTT. Its protein is CASSLADSRNSPLHF.

The V call is TRBV23-1, the J call TRBJ2-3; perhaps TRBD2 as D (7 bases). TRBV23-1 is marked as an open reading frame, function uncertain. The CDR3 covers 15 residues. V gave up 4 bases and J gave up 2 bases, with 13 bases separating them. The CDR3 is CASSRGGHPTDTQYF. As DNA, the CDR3 is TGCGCCAGCAGTCGGGGGGGGCATCCCACAGATACGCAGTATTTT.

The chain has TRBV2 and TRBJ2-1; 12 nucleotides agree with TRBD1. The CDR3 contains 14 residues. Losses at the gene ends were 6 bases for V and 8 bases for J; bases not matched to a gene: 5. Per germline, CDR1 SNHLY and CDR2 FYNNEI. The CDR3 DNA reads as TGTGCCAGCAGAGGGACAGGGGGCCTTGATGAGCAGTTCTTC. Amino acids: CASRGTGGLDEQFF.

The chain combines TRBV29-1 with TRBJ2-2; 7 nucleotides agree with TRBD2. CDR3 length: 14 amino acids. V trimming: 6 bases; J trimming: 4 bases; junction bases outside the gene matches: 8. The germline CDR1 and CDR2 sequences are SQVTM and ANQGSEA. As DNA, the CDR3 is TGCAGCGTGGCCTGGGGGAGGGGCACCGGGGAGCTGTTTTTT. It is translated as CSVAWGRGTGELFF.

As regards this clone: The same CDR3 arises from other DNA sequences in this sample as well. This sequence joins TRBV6-5 and TRBJ2-3; 9 bases are a match to TRBD2. The CDR3 extends over 13 amino acids. In germline, CDR1 is MNHEY, CDR2 SVGAGI. Losses at the gene ends were 8 bases for V and 1 base for J; bases not matched to a gene: 1. CDR3 amino acids: CASRTSGTDTQYF. CDR3 coding DNA: TGTGCCAGCCGGACTAGCGGCACAGATACGCAGTATTTT.